These 8 T cell receptor beta chains originate from one sample sequenced in a study of pediatric ulcerative colitis (dated by TCRdb to the late 2010s). Library generation was performed with the immunoSEQ multiplex PCR assay. In TCRdb, the immuneACCESS table is reduced to in-frame sequences with V and J assigned. These tables do not hold every clone; where another copy was compared, an unresolved V gene accounts for under half, and the others remain unexplained. Across this sample there are 60,000 or so clones, with over 70% seen only once. The ten largest clones take up roughly 5.2% of the sample. Sample: blood. The receptors were sampled from a boy aged 5 to 17 with moderate ulcerative colitis.

For this clone: Other DNA sequences within the sample encode an identical CDR3. The chain carries TRBV6-1 and TRBJ1-2, with a weak D call TRBD1 (5 bases). There are 13 residues in the CDR3. Trimming took 2 bases from V and 3 from J, leaving 7 bases between them. The germline CDR1 and CDR2 sequences are MNHNS and SASEGT. The CDR3 DNA sequence: TGTGCCAGCAGTGAAACGGGGGACTATGGCTACACCTTC. Protein sequence: CASSETGDYGYTF.

This clone was found a few times. The V and J genes are TRBV10-1 and TRBJ2-1; D might be TRBD2 (6 bases). Trimming cost V 8 bases and J 0 bases, with 14 bases left between them. CDR1 WNHNN and CDR2 SYGVQD come from the germline V gene (reference sequence). The CDR3 sequence is 15 residues long. The CDR3 spells CASSRDLSSYNEQFF. In DNA form, the CDR3 reads TGCGCCAGCTCCCGGGACTTGAGCTCCTACAATGAGCAGTTCTTC.

The genes are TRBV5-4 and TRBJ1-3; 11 nucleotides agree with TRBD1. Germline lookup yields CDR1 SGHNT and CDR2 YYREEE (reference sequence). The V gene end was trimmed by 8 bases and the J gene end by 0 bases; junction bases not matched to a gene: 10. The CDR3 length is 17 residues. CDR3 loop: CASQGTGGRSSGNTIYF. The CDR3 DNA follows: TGTGCCAGTCAAGGGACAGGGGGACGGAGCTCTGGAAACACCATATATTTT.

J is TRBJ1-1 and V is TRBV18; no clear D. Trimming shortened V by 1 base and J by 1 base, and 10 bases separated the two germline ends. From germline, CDR1 is KGHSH and CDR2 LQKENI. The CDR3 is 15 residues long. The CDR3, as DNA: TGTGCCAGCTCACCACTCGAGGCGGCGAACACTGAAGCTTTCTTT. Protein sequence: CASSPLEAANTEAFF.

V gene TRBV27 combines with J gene TRBJ2-7; D gene unclear. Trimming stripped 5 bases from V and 0 bases from J, with 14 bases between. The CDR3 is 15 amino acids. In germline, CDR1 is MNHEY, CDR2 SMNVEV (reference sequence). The CDR3: CASSQKMIGSYEQYF. The CDR3, as DNA: TGTGCCAGCAGTCAAAAGATGATCGGCTCCTACGAGCAGTACTTC.

The chain has TRBV27 and TRBJ1-4, with D perhaps TRBD1 (6 bases). CDR1 is MNHEY and CDR2 is SMNVEV in the germline V gene (reference sequence). The CDR3 is made up of 15 amino acids. Trimming removed 3 bases from V and 4 bases from J, with 12 bases in between. In DNA, the CDR3 is TGTGCCAGCAGTTTTTCTCCAGGGGTTAATGAAAAACTGTTTTTT. Translating it yields CASSFSPGVNEKLFF.

This chain connects TRBV15 to TRBJ1-2; no firm D call. Trimming pared 0 bases from V and 2 bases from J, leaving 7 bases between. The CDR3 totals 14 residues. Germline lookup yields CDR1 LNHNV and CDR2 YYDKDF (reference sequence). The CDR3 coding sequence is TGTGCCACCAGCAGAGAAACGGGAAACTATGGCTACACCTTC. Amino acids: CATSRETGNYGYTF. Supplemented by reference TRBV15 and TRBJ1-2, the full variable domain reads DAMVIQNPRYQVTQFGKPVTLSCSQTLNHNVMYWYQQKSSQAPKLLFHYYDKDFNNEADTPDNFQSRRPNTSFCFLDIRSPGLGDTAMYLCATSRETGNYGYTFGSGTRLTVV.

The chain links TRBV19 to TRBJ2-4; D gene unclear. The V gene's germline CDR1 is LNHDA and CDR2 SQIVND (reference sequence). The germline V and J ends were trimmed by 5 bases and 6 bases, with 5 bases remaining between them. The CDR3 is 11 residues long. This CDR3 reads CASSWGNIQYF. CDR3 DNA: TGTGCCAGTAGTTGGGGAAACATTCAGTACTTC.